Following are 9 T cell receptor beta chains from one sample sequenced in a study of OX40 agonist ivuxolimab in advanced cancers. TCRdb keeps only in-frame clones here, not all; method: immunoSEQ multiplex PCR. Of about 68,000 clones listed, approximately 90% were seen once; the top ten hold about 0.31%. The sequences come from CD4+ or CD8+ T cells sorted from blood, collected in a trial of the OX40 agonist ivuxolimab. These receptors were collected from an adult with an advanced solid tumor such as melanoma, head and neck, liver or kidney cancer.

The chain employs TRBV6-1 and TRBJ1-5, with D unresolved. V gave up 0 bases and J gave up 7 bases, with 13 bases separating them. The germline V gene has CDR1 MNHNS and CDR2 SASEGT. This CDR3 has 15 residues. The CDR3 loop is CASSEALGWNQPQHF. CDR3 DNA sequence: TGTGCCAGCAGTGAAGCTTTAGGGTGGAACCAGCCCCAGCATTTT.

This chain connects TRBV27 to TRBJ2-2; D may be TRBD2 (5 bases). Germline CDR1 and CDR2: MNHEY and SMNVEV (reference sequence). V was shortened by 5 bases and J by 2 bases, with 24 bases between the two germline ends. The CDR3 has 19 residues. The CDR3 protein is CASSLESNTVLANTGELFF. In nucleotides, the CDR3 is TGTGCCAGCAGTCTAGAGTCGAATACAGTCCTAGCAAACACCGGGGAGCTGTTTTTT.

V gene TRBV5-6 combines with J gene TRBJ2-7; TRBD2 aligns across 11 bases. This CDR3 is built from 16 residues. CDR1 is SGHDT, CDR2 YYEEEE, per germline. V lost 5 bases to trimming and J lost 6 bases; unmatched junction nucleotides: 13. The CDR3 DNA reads TGTGCCAGCAGGGAGTATACTAGCGGGAGTTTCGCCGAGCAGTACTTC. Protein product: CASREYTSGSFAEQYF.

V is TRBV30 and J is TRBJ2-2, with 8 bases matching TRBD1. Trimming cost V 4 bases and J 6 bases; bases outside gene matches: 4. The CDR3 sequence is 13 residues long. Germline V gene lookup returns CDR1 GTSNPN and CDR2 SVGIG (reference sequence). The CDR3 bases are TGTGCCTGGAACGAACAGGGGGCCGGGGAGCTGTTTTTT. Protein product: CAWNEQGAGELFF.

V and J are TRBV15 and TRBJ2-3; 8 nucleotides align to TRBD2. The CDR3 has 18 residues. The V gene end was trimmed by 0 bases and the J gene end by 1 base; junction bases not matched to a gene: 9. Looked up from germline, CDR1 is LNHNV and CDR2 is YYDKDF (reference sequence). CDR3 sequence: CATSRDRRPAGGTDTQYF. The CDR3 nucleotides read TGTGCCACCAGCAGAGATAGGCGGCCAGCGGGAGGCACAGATACGCAGTATTTT.

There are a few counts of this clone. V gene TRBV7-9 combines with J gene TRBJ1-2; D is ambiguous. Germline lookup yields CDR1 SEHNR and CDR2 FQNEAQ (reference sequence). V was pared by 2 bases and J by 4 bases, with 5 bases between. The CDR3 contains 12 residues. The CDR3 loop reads CASSLQLYGYTF. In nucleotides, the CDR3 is TGTGCCAGCAGCTTACAGCTCTATGGCTACACCTTC.

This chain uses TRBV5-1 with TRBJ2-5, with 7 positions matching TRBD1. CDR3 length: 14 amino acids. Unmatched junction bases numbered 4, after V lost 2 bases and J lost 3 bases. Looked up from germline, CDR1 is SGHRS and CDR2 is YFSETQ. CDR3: CASSLIDREETQYF. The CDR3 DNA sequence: TGCGCCAGCAGCTTAATCGACAGGGAAGAGACCCAGTACTTC.

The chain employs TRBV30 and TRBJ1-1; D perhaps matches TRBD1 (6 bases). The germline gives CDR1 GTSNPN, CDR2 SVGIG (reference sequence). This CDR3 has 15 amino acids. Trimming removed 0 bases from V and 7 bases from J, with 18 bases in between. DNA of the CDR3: TGTGCCTGGAGTGTACCAGGGGCAGGATCACGTGAAGCTTTCTTT. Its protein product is CAWSVPGAGSREAFF.

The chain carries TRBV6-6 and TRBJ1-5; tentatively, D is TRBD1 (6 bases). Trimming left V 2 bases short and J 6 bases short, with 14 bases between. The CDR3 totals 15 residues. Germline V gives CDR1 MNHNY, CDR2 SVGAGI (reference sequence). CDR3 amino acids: CASSYKGGGSQPQHF. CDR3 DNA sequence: TGTGCCAGCAGTTACAAGGGGGGCGGGAGTCAGCCCCAGCATTTT.